This passage covers 19 T cell receptor beta chains from one sample sequenced in a study of blood T cell repertoires in COVID-19. Profiled with immunoSEQ multiplex PCR; TCRdb holds only in-frame clones, not every one. Here the sample spans some 200,000 clones, 80% to 90% being singletons. The sequencing sample was made of peripheral blood. The receptors shown here come from a woman aged 50 to 60 with acute or convalescent COVID-19.

The V and J genes are TRBV5-6 and TRBJ1-2; D not certain. The CDR3 length is 13 residues. With 0 bases removed from V and 8 bases from J, the gap between germline ends came to 11 bases. Germline V gene lookup returns CDR1 SGHDT and CDR2 YYEEEE. The CDR3 nucleotides read TGTGCCAGCAGCTTGGAAGGGAGAAGGGGCTACACCTTC. Amino acid sequence: CASSLEGRRGYTF.

CDR3 bases: TGCGCCAGCAGCCTGAGGACAGACCGGGACACTGAAGCTTTCTTT. Its protein product is CASSLRTDRDTEAFF. This chain joins TRBV5-1 and TRBJ1-1, with a weak D call TRBD1 (6 bases). This CDR3 spans 15 amino acids. The germline V gene has CDR1 SGHRS and CDR2 YFSETQ. Between the trimmed V and J ends, which lost 4 bases and 3 bases, there was a span of 16 bases.

This sequence joins TRBV5-1 and TRBJ2-5; D is unresolved. Germline CDR1 and CDR2: SGHRS and YFSETQ. Trimming stripped 0 bases from V and 1 base from J, with 10 bases between. The CDR3 covers 15 residues. The CDR3 DNA follows: TGCGCCAGCAGCTTGGCCAGAGGTCTCCAAGAGACCCAGTACTTC. Residues: CASSLARGLQETQYF.

This clone was observed a handful of times. This chain uses TRBV30 with TRBJ1-2; 8 bases line up with TRBD1. V trimming: 1 base; J trimming: 13 bases; junction bases outside the gene matches: 8. The germline V gene has CDR1 GTSNPN and CDR2 SVGIG (reference sequence). This CDR3 comprises 12 residues. CDR3 nucleotides: TGTGCCTGGAGTGGGGGACAGGAGGGTCCCACCTTC. This gives the protein CAWSGGQEGPTF.

This CDR3 is CSVWDSGTTDTQYF. The CDR3 DNA follows: TGCAGCGTTTGGGACTCTGGGACGACAGATACGCAGTATTTT. The genes are TRBV29-1 and TRBJ2-3; tentatively, D is TRBD2 (6 bases). Germline CDR1 SQVTM, CDR2 ANQGSEA. V was clipped by 5 bases and J by 3 bases, with 15 bases between them. The CDR3 has 14 residues.

The rearrangement joins TRBV2 to TRBJ2-6; possibly TRBD2 for D (6 bases). Per the germline V gene, CDR1 is SNHLY and CDR2 is FYNNEI. CDR3 size: 18 residues. The ends were cut back, 2 bases at V and 0 bases at J, with 14 bases in the middle. DNA of the CDR3: TGTGCCAGCAGTGAAACTAGCCCTTATTCCTCTGGGGCCAACGTCCTGACTTTC. Translation: CASSETSPYSSGANVLTF.

The chain carries TRBV24-1 and TRBJ1-1; 7 bases align to TRBD1. This CDR3 region has 13 residues. The J segment lost 3 bases and the V segment lost 7 bases, leaving 4 bases of the junction unmatched. Looked up from germline, CDR1 is KGHDR and CDR2 is SFDVKD. CDR3 in DNA: TGTGCCACCAGGCAGGGGGACGACACTGAAGCTTTCTTT. Translated, it gives CATRQGDDTEAFF.

V usage is TRBV5-4 and J usage is TRBJ2-7; the match to TRBD2 covers 8 bases. The CDR3 is 17 amino acids. Trimming at V came to 1 base and at J to 2 bases, leaving 11 bases not matched to a gene. The germline V gene encodes CDR1 SGHNT and CDR2 YYREEE (reference sequence). CDR3 in DNA: TGTGCCAGCAGCTTGAAGCTAGCGGGTCTCTCTACCTACGAGCAGTACTTC. Translation gives CASSLKLAGLSTYEQYF.

The chain carries TRBV11-3 and TRBJ2-7; D remains unclear. V shed 10 bases and J shed 1 base, with 5 bases lying between them. Germline V CDR1 and CDR2: SGHNT, YENEEA. The CDR3 runs 10 residues. The CDR3 DNA is TGTGCCACCTCGTCCTACGAGCAGTACTTC. It is translated as CATSSYEQYF.

This rearrangement joins TRBV12-2 to TRBJ1-5; TRBD1, as called in the table, went unchecked against the DNA. TRBV12-2 is classified as a pseudogene. The CDR3 loop spans 17 amino acids. CDR3 residues: CASRLAIRGRGNQPQHF. The DNA of the CDR3 is TGTGCAAGTCGCTTAGCGATCAGGGGTAGGGGCAATCAGCCCCAGCATTTT.

The chain links TRBV12-3 or TRBV12-4 to TRBJ1-1; 8 bases match TRBD1. The V segment lost 6 bases and the J segment 1 base; nucleotides outside the gene matches: 1. The CDR3 extends over 13 amino acids. Here the CDR3 reads CASRDRENTEAFF. CDR3 coding DNA: TGTGCCAGCAGGGACAGGGAGAACACTGAAGCTTTCTTT.

The chain is built from TRBV6-2 or TRBV6-3 and TRBJ1-5, with 10 positions matching TRBD1. V lost 4 bases and J lost 6; bases outside the gene matches: 6. The CDR3 has 15 amino acids. CDR1 is MNHEY, CDR2 SVGEGT, per germline. CDR3 coding DNA: TGTGCCAGCAGTTTTGAGGGACAGGGGATTCAGCCCCAGCATTTT. Translating it yields CASSFEGQGIQPQHF.

The gene calls are TRBV18 and TRBJ2-7, with TRBD1 as a possible D gene (6 bases). Germline V gene sequence: CDR1 KGHSH, CDR2 LQKENI. The CDR3 length is 13 residues. Trimming cost V 2 bases and J 6 bases, with 11 bases left between them. The CDR3 spells CASSPSQGSEQYF. DNA of the CDR3: TGTGCCAGCTCACCATCCCAGGGGAGCGAGCAGTACTTC.

The gene calls are TRBV5-1 and TRBJ1-2; 10 nucleotides align to TRBD1. CDR1 and CDR2 (germline): SGHRS, YFSETQ. There are 14 residues in the CDR3. The trim removed 0 bases at V and 8 bases at J, leaving 4 bases unmatched. Written as DNA, the CDR3 is TGCGCCAGCAGCTTGGAAGGGACAGGGGTCGGCTACACCTTC. Protein: CASSLEGTGVGYTF.

The chain couples TRBV3-1 (or the pseudogene TRBV3-2) to TRBJ1-2; D is unresolved. The ends were cut back, 5 bases at V and 1 base at J, with 14 bases in the middle. CDR1 is LGHDT and CDR2 is YNNKEL in the germline V gene (reference sequence). This CDR3 has 15 residues. The CDR3 coding sequence is TGTGCCAGCAGCAATCGGGAGTCGTATAACTATGGCTACACCTTC. This gives the protein CASSNRESYNYGYTF.

The chain combines TRBV10-3 with TRBJ2-3, with a possible D match to TRBD2 (7 bases). Germline CDR1 ENHRY, CDR2 SYGVKD. The CDR3 runs 16 residues. Trimming took off 0 bases at V and 3 bases at J, with 13 bases between the two ends. The chain's CDR3 is CAISESRGGPTDTQYF. The CDR3 DNA sequence: TGTGCCATCAGTGAGTCGAGGGGGGGGCCAACAGATACGCAGTATTTT.

This clone has just one count. This chain joins TRBV11-2 and TRBJ1-4; maybe TRBD1 (5 bases). Deletions cut 1 base from V and 6 bases from J, with 18 bases between. This CDR3 spans 17 amino acids. Germline lookup yields CDR1 SGHAT and CDR2 FQNNGV. As DNA, the CDR3 is TGTGCCAGCAGCTTAGCCGGTAGGGGCCTGTCTGATGAAAAACTGTTTTTT. This encodes CASSLAGRGLSDEKLFF.

CDR3 in amino acids: CASSVEAGGSLENIQYF. The CDR3 nucleotides read TGTGCCAGCAGCGTAGAGGCGGGAGGGTCTCTGGAAAACATTCAGTACTTC. The chain is built from TRBV9 and TRBJ2-4, with 9 bases that match TRBD2. The germline V gene encodes CDR1 SGDLS and CDR2 YYNGEE. The J segment lost 5 bases and the V segment lost 0 bases, leaving 9 bases of the junction unmatched. CDR3 length equals 17 residues. Variable domain in full (rest from reference TRBV9 and TRBJ2-4): DSGVTQTPKHLITATGQRVTLRCSPRSGDLSVYWYQQSLDQGLQFLIQYYNGEERAKGNILERFSAQQFPDLHSELNLSSLELGDSALYFCASSVEAGGSLENIQYFGAGTRLSVL.

The V gene is TRBV7-2, the J gene TRBJ1-2, with a weak D call TRBD1 (6 bases). Germline CDR1 reads SGHTA; CDR2 reads FQGNSA. The CDR3 contains 13 residues. Trimming cost V 4 bases and J 8 bases, with 14 bases left between them. The CDR3 loop is CASSSTGFGGYTF. Here the CDR3 DNA reads TGTGCCAGCAGCTCCACAGGGTTCGGGGGCTACACCTTC.